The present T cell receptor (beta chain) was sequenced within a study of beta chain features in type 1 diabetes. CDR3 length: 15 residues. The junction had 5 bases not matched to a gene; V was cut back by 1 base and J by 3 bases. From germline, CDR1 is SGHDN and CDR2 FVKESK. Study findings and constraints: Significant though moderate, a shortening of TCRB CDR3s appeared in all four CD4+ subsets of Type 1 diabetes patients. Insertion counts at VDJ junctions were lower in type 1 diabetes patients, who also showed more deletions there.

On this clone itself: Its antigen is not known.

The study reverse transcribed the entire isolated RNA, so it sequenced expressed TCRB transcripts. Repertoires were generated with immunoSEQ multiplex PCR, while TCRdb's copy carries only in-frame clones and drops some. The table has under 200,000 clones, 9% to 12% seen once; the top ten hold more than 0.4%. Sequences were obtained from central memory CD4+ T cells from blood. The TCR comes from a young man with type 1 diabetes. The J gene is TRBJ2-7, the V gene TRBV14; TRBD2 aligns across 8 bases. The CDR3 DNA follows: TGTGCCAGCAGCCAAGGAGGACTAGCTCTCTACGAGCAGTACTTC. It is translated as CASSQGGLALYEQYF.